The present T cell receptor (beta chain) was sequenced within a study of T cell changes during pregnancy in multiple sclerosis. Sequencing was performed with immunoSEQ multiplex PCR; in TCRdb, only in-frame clones are kept and a portion is missing. The data hold about 80,000 clones, with approximately 89% observed a single time. Germline V gene lookup returns CDR1 LGHNA and CDR2 YNFKEQ. This CDR3 region has 14 residues. Trimming at V came to 1 base and at J to 7 bases, leaving 3 bases not matched to a gene. This receptor was obtained from a female donor with multiple sclerosis, enrolled in a pregnancy study. This chain links TRBV4-2 with TRBJ2-1; 8 bases fit TRBD2. The input for sequencing was peripheral blood, taken before pregnancy. The CDR3 DNA sequence: TGTGCCAGCAGCCAAGGCGGGGGGAGGAATGAGCAGTTCTTC. Protein product: CASSQGGGRNEQFF.